The next 26 T cell receptor beta chains were all read from a single sample in a study of T-cell reconstitution after alpha-beta-depleted transplantation in children. Preparation of the TCRbeta library involved a method that used unique molecular identifiers. TCRdb reprocessed the PCR reads with MiXCR, giving one entry per CDR3 protein. The sample has 250,000 to 400,000 distinct CDR3 sequences, approximately 23% seen once. Specimen: PBMCs, mostly from graft donor cells, collected 180 days after TCRalphabeta/CD19-depleted stem cell transplant. The origin of the receptors is a male patient under 18 who had a stem cell transplant for acute lymphoblastic leukemia, so the T cells may come from the graft donor.

A few counts support this clonotype. The gene calls are TRBV2 and TRBJ1-2; D is undetermined. Trimming stripped 8 bases from V and 4 bases from J, with 17 bases between. The CDR3 spans 14 residues. In germline, CDR1 is SNHLY, CDR2 FYNNEI. CDR3 protein: CASESTRVGYGYTF. CDR3 bases: TGTGCCAGCGAGTCCACCCGGGTTGGCTATGGCTACACCTTC.

The chain has TRBV7-6 and TRBJ2-1; the D call may be TRBD1 or TRBD2 (5 bases each). The CDR3 sequence is 17 residues long. The germline gives CDR1 SGHVS, CDR2 FNYEAQ. V dropped 5 bases and J dropped 4 bases, with 21 bases sitting between them. The CDR3 region has the DNA TGTGCCAGCAGCATTGAGGGGAGTCTTCGGATATACAATGAGCAGTTCTTC. Protein product: CASSIEGSLRIYNEQFF.

The V and J genes are TRBV7-3 and TRBJ2-1; 15 bases agree with TRBD2. Germline V lookup: CDR1 SGHTA, CDR2 FQGTGA. The CDR3 has 17 amino acids. J lost 3 bases, V lost 2 bases, and 2 bases had no gene match. CDR3: CASSLGLAGGNYNEQFF. CDR3 nucleotides: TGTGCCAGCAGCTTAGGACTAGCGGGAGGGAACTACAATGAGCAGTTCTTC.

The genes are TRBV14 and TRBJ2-1; 15 bases are shared with TRBD2. With 4 bases clipped from V and 5 bases from J, the junction kept 3 bases outside the gene matches. Germline V gene sequence: CDR1 SGHDN, CDR2 FVKESK. There are 16 residues in the CDR3. The CDR3 protein is CASSPGLAGGNNEQFF. The CDR3 region has the DNA TGTGCCAGCAGCCCTGGACTAGCGGGAGGGAACAATGAGCAGTTCTTC.

This clonotype occurred a few times. The J gene is TRBJ2-2, the V gene TRBV7-3; D unresolved. CDR1 is SGHTA and CDR2 is FQGTGA in the germline V gene. With 1 base removed from V and 0 bases from J, the gap between germline ends came to 3 bases. CDR3 length equals 14 residues. This chain's CDR3 is CASSLIANTGELFF. CDR3 nucleotide sequence: TGTGCCAGCAGCTTAATAGCGAACACCGGGGAGCTGTTTTTT.

The table lists this clonotype with a count of one. At one of its ends the junction is not consistent with the germline gene, which may arise from a read error. V usage is TRBV5-1 and J usage is TRBJ1-4, with TRBD1 matching 9 bases. This CDR3 has 17 residues. Germline V gene data show CDR1 as SGHRS and CDR2 as YFSETQ. The CDR3 bases are TGCGCCACCAGCTTTCCGGGACAGGGAGTGACTAATGAAAAACTGTTTTTT. Its translation: CATSFPGQGVTNEKLFF.

The chain couples TRBV29-1 to TRBJ1-1, with 9 bases fitting TRBD1. With V trimmed by 7 bases and J by 4 bases, 4 bases remained unmatched. The CDR3 extends over 12 amino acids. Per the germline V gene, CDR1 is SQVTM and CDR2 is ANQGSEA. The CDR3 DNA reads as TGCAGCGCTGACAGGGGGTTCACTGAAGCTTTCTTT. It translates to CSADRGFTEAFF.

CDR3 amino acids: CASSSGGANTGELFF. The DNA for the CDR3 is TGTGCCAGCAGCTCGGGCGGGGCAAACACCGGGGAGCTGTTTTTT. V usage is TRBV11-1 and J usage is TRBJ2-2; D is perhaps TRBD2 (6 bases). V was clipped by 4 bases and J by 2 bases, with 11 bases between them. The germline V gene has CDR1 SGHAT and CDR2 FQDESV (reference sequence). This CDR3 spans 15 amino acids.

The V call is TRBV2, the J call TRBJ1-5; 9 nucleotides line up with TRBD1. The CDR3 runs 18 residues. V lost 11 bases, J lost 2 bases, and 19 bases stayed unmatched. The germline V gene has CDR1 SNHLY and CDR2 FYNNEI. CDR3 DNA: TGTGCCTTCAGCCCCGGGACAGGGATTCTGGGTCGCAATCAGCCCCAGCATTTT. The encoded protein is CAFSPGTGILGRNQPQHF.

In this sample, this clonotype turned up a few times. This chain uses TRBV7-2 with TRBJ2-7; D may be TRBD1 or TRBD2 (5 bases each). The germline V gene encodes CDR1 SGHTA and CDR2 FQGNSA. V lost 6 bases, J lost 2 bases, and 20 bases lay in between. This CDR3 comprises 16 residues. CDR3 bases: TGTGCCAGCAGTCTCGCAGGGAGCCCCGTGACCTACGAGCAGTACTTC. Its protein is CASSLAGSPVTYEQYF.

This clonotype was counted only a few times. The chain joins TRBV18 to TRBJ1-5; D might be TRBD1 (5 bases). V gave up 2 bases and J gave up 2 bases, with 7 bases separating them. The CDR3 spans 14 residues. Looked up from germline, CDR1 is KGHSH and CDR2 is LQKENI. CDR3 sequence: CASSPGRGNQPQHF. The CDR3 nucleotides are TGTGCCAGCTCACCAGGCAGGGGCAATCAGCCCCAGCATTTT.

This clonotype was counted a few times. This chain connects TRBV7-3 to TRBJ2-2, with a weak D call TRBD2 (5 bases). With 8 bases removed from V and 6 bases from J, the gap between germline ends came to 13 bases. The CDR3 sequence is 13 residues long. CDR1 is SGHTA, CDR2 FQGTGA, per germline. For the CDR3, the DNA is TGTGCCAGCCGACGGGGAAAAGCCGGGGAGCTGTTTTTT. Amino acid sequence: CASRRGKAGELFF.

V gene TRBV28 combines with J gene TRBJ2-7, with 7 bases identical to TRBD1. The J segment lost 2 bases and the V segment lost 3 bases, leaving 7 bases of the junction unmatched. Germline CDR1 is MDHEN and CDR2 is SYDVKM. The CDR3 contains 15 residues. CDR3 bases: TGTGCCAGCAGTTTGTTGACAGGGCTTCCCTACGAGCAGTACTTC. Translation: CASSLLTGLPYEQYF.

V is TRBV20-1 and J is TRBJ2-5; TRBD1 aligns across 8 bases. CDR1 is DFQATT, CDR2 SNEGSKA, per germline (reference sequence). Trimming removed 2 bases from V and 7 bases from J; junction bases left unmatched: 15. The length of the CDR3 is 16 residues. The CDR3 nucleotides are TGCAGTGCTAGACAACCAAACAGGGGGACGAGGGGGACCCAGTACTTC. Protein: CSARQPNRGTRGTQYF.

The J gene is TRBJ2-1, the V gene TRBV20-1, with D perhaps matching TRBD1 (5 bases). V lost 6 bases and J 0 bases, leaving 15 bases between the germline ends. The CDR3 extends over 15 amino acids. Germline loops: CDR1 DFQATT, CDR2 SNEGSKA (reference sequence). The CDR3 protein is CSAHLGAGSYNEQFF. In DNA form, the CDR3 reads TGCAGTGCCCACCTTGGGGCTGGCTCCTACAATGAGCAGTTCTTC.

The genes are TRBV20-1 and TRBJ1-1; D not resolved. V shed 5 bases and J shed 11 bases, with 15 bases lying between them. CDR1 and CDR2 (germline): DFQATT, SNEGSKA (reference sequence). CDR3 length: 11 residues. CDR3: CSARETSEAFF. The CDR3 DNA sequence: TGCAGTGCTCGTGAAACGTCCGAGGCTTTCTTT.

The rearrangement joins TRBV9 to TRBJ2-5; D is unclear. Per germline, CDR1 SGDLS and CDR2 YYNGEE. The V and J ends lost 1 base and 7 bases respectively, with 11 bases between them. The CDR3 covers 13 residues. CDR3: CASSVNWEGTQYF. The CDR3 DNA is TGTGCCAGCAGCGTAAACTGGGAAGGGACCCAGTACTTC.

The V and J genes are TRBV6-6 and TRBJ2-2; D is unclear. The CDR3 spans 13 residues. Trimming removed 2 bases at V and 5 bases at J, with 6 bases between. CDR1 and CDR2 from the germline V gene are MNHNY and SVGAGI (reference sequence). CDR3: CASSYPLTGELFF. CDR3 nucleotides: TGTGCCAGCAGTTACCCTCTGACCGGGGAGCTGTTTTTT.

V and J are TRBV20-1 and TRBJ2-7; D not resolved. This CDR3 has 11 residues. Germline V lookup: CDR1 DFQATT, CDR2 SNEGSKA (reference sequence). V shed 1 base and J shed 7 bases, with 8 bases lying between them. The CDR3: CSARVLREQYF. CDR3 nucleotide sequence: TGCAGTGCTAGAGTACTTCGGGAGCAGTACTTC.

The chain carries TRBV2 and TRBJ2-1, with unresolved D. CDR1 is SNHLY, CDR2 FYNNEI, per germline. This CDR3 has 15 amino acids. Trimming stripped 2 bases from V and 2 bases from J, with 10 bases between. This CDR3 is CASSENRDAYNEQFF. The DNA for the CDR3 is TGTGCCAGCAGTGAAAACCGCGATGCCTACAATGAGCAGTTCTTC.

This clonotype was counted between two and nine times. This chain joins TRBV6-5 and TRBJ2-1; a possible D gene is TRBD2 (5 bases). The CDR3 covers 12 residues. Germline CDR1 reads MNHEY; CDR2 reads SVGAGI. V dropped 2 bases and J dropped 7 bases, with 6 bases sitting between them. The CDR3 reads CASSYGENEQFF. The CDR3 nucleotides are TGTGCCAGCAGTTACGGGGAGAATGAGCAGTTCTTC.

The chain couples TRBV7-8 to TRBJ2-1; D gene ambiguous. V lost 1 base, J lost 9 bases, and 7 bases lay in between. This CDR3 has 12 residues. Germline V CDR1 and CDR2: SGHVS, FQNEAQ. The CDR3 bases are TGTGCCAGCAGCTTAGGAGGTACTGAGCAGTTCTTC. It yields the protein CASSLGGTEQFF.

The chain uses TRBV18 and TRBJ1-1; no firm D call. This CDR3 has 14 amino acids. Germline CDR1 and CDR2: KGHSH and LQKENI. The V end was cut by 1 base, the J end by 0 bases, with 6 bases between. The CDR3 is CASSPLPLNTEAFF. CDR3 bases: TGTGCCAGCTCACCACTGCCTTTGAACACTGAAGCTTTCTTT.

The table lists this clonotype with a few counts. The V call is TRBV18, the J call TRBJ2-1; D not resolved. This CDR3 comprises 14 residues. The germline V gene has CDR1 KGHSH and CDR2 LQKENI. Trimming left V 1 base short and J 5 bases short, with 9 bases between. CDR3 coding DNA: TGTGCCAGCTCACCACGGGAAACTAACAATGAGCAGTTCTTC. Its translation: CASSPRETNNEQFF.

V usage is TRBV6-5 and J usage is TRBJ2-7; 9 bases map to TRBD1. This CDR3 spans 14 amino acids. Unmatched junction bases numbered 4, after V lost 0 bases and J lost 7 bases. In germline, CDR1 is MNHEY, CDR2 SVGAGI. CDR3 sequence (DNA): TGTGCCAGCAGTTACTCGGGACAGGGCGGTGAGCAGTACTTC. This codes for CASSYSGQGGEQYF.

The V gene is TRBV19, the J gene TRBJ1-1; 9 bases match TRBD1. In germline, CDR1 is LNHDA, CDR2 SQIVND (reference sequence). The CDR3 runs to 17 residues. V trimming: 7 bases; J trimming: 3 bases; junction bases outside the gene matches: 15. As DNA, the CDR3 is TGTGCCAGTAACATCAGGACAGGGGATAACTCTGACACTGAAGCTTTCTTT. The encoded protein is CASNIRTGDNSDTEAFF.